This passage covers 7 T cell receptor beta chains from one sample sequenced in a study of OX40 agonist ivuxolimab in advanced cancers. Assay: immunoSEQ multiplex PCR; the TCRdb copy retains only in-frame clones and omits some. The sample has about 33,000 clones; around 80% are singletons. This specimen was CD4+ or CD8+ T cells sorted from blood, taken in a trial of the OX40 agonist ivuxolimab. The receptors stem from an adult with an advanced solid tumor such as melanoma, head and neck, liver or kidney cancer.

The rearrangement joins TRBV2 to TRBJ1-6; D is unresolved. Germline-derived CDR1 and CDR2 are SNHLY and FYNNEI. This CDR3 has 16 amino acids. V was cut by 0 bases and J by 6 bases, with 12 bases left in between. CDR3 protein: CASSEAPRHLNSPLHF. The CDR3 region has the DNA TGTGCCAGCAGTGAAGCGCCCAGGCACCTTAATTCACCCCTCCACTTT.

The chain employs TRBV10-2 and TRBJ1-1, with D possibly matching TRBD1 (5 bases). CDR3 size: 13 residues. Trimming shortened V by 7 bases and J by 2 bases, and 11 bases separated the two germline ends. In germline, CDR1 is WSHSY, CDR2 SAAADI. CDR3 nucleotides: TGCGCCAGCACGCGACAGCTAAACACTGAAGCTTTCTTT. This codes for CASTRQLNTEAFF.

This chain joins TRBV29-1 and TRBJ2-7, with 9 bases identical to TRBD2. Germline V gene sequence: CDR1 SQVTM, CDR2 ANQGSEA. This CDR3 comprises 14 residues. V was pared by 5 bases and J by 4 bases, with 9 bases of the junction left unmatched. The CDR3 region is CSVSGQTSGYEQYF. The CDR3 region has the DNA TGCAGCGTTTCGGGCCAGACTAGCGGTTACGAGCAGTACTTC.

The gene calls are TRBV27 and TRBJ2-3; no clear D. The V and J ends lost 2 bases and 1 base respectively, with 7 bases between them. Per germline, CDR1 MNHEY and CDR2 SMNVEV (reference sequence). The CDR3 is 14 amino acids. The CDR3 loop reads CASSLDGGTDTQYF. The CDR3 region has the DNA TGTGCCAGCAGTTTAGATGGGGGCACAGATACGCAGTATTTT.

Of note for this clone: Here the CDR3 omits its conserved ending phenylalanine or tryptophan, so a read error is the likely source. The V call is TRBV7-9, the J call TRBJ1-5, with D uncertain. Trimming shortened V by 1 base and J by 0 bases, and 13 bases separated the two germline ends. This CDR3 has 17 residues. Germline V gene lookup returns CDR1 SEHNR and CDR2 FQNEAQ (reference sequence). The CDR3 nucleotides read TGTGCCAGCAGCTTAGGGAGCGGCCGCTATAGCAATCAGCCCCAGCATCTT. It specifies CASSLGSGRYSNQPQHL.

CDR3 in amino acids: CASRAQSGGGGEQYF. DNA for the CDR3: TGTGCCAGCAGGGCCCAGAGCGGGGGGGGAGGCGAGCAGTACTTC. V gene TRBV6-5 combines with J gene TRBJ2-7, with 10 bases identical to TRBD2. Losses at the gene ends were 6 bases for V and 6 bases for J; bases not matched to a gene: 11. The CDR3 extends over 15 amino acids. The germline CDR1 and CDR2 sequences are MNHEY and SVGAGI.

V usage is TRBV25-1 and J usage is TRBJ1-2; tentatively, D is TRBD1 (6 bases). CDR3 length: 12 residues. Per germline, CDR1 MGHDK and CDR2 SYGVNS. The V end was cut by 4 bases, the J end by 8 bases, with 11 bases between. CDR3 nucleotides: TGTGCCAGCAGTGTGGGGGGCCGGGGCTACACCTTC. Its translation: CASSVGGRGYTF.